This entry features one TCR beta chain sequence. Its specificity is unknown. Assay: immunoSEQ multiplex PCR; the TCRdb copy retains only in-frame clones and omits some. The table records around 18,000 clones, 80% to 90% of them present only once. The source of the sample is a study of OX40 agonist ivuxolimab in advanced cancers. Study-level information: Ivuxolimab was administered intravenously to patients at 0.01 to 10 mg/kg every 2 weeks. Dose-escalation cases comprised hepatocellular carcinoma, melanoma, renal cell or head and neck cancer.

General study findings and limits: Near-lowest levels of clonal expansion characterized partial responders at 0.1-3.0 mg/kg.

The study sampled blood at baseline, cycle 4 day 1, and cycle 7 day 1. V was clipped by 0 bases and J by 5 bases; unmatched bases: 7. Germline CDR1 is SGDLS and CDR2 is YYNGEE. This CDR3 has 17 amino acids. The rearrangement links TRBV9 to TRBJ2-2; 10 bases are a match to TRBD2. The sequencing used CD4+ or CD8+ T cells sorted from blood, collected in a trial of the OX40 agonist ivuxolimab. The clonotype comes from an adult with an advanced solid tumor such as melanoma, head and neck, liver or kidney cancer. The CDR3 reads CASSVVLAGVETGELFF. DNA for the CDR3: TGTGCCAGCAGCGTAGTCCTAGCGGGAGTGGAAACCGGGGAGCTGTTTTTT.